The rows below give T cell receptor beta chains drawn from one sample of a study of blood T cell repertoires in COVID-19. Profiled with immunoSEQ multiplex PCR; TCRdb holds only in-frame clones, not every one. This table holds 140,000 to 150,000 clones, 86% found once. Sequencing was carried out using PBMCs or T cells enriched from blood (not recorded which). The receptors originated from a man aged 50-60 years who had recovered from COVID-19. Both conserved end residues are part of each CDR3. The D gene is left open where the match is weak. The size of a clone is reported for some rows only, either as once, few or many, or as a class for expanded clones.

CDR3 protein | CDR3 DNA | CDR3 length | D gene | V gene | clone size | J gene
CASSQDIISWLDTQYF | TGTGCCAGCAGCCAAGATATAATAAGCTGGTTAGATACGCAGTATTTT | 16 | - | TRBV3-1/TRBV3-2 | - | TRBJ2-3
CASSQADRPVNEKLFF | TGCGCCAGCAGCCAAGCGGACAGGCCCGTTAATGAAAAACTGTTTTTT | 16 | TRBD1 | TRBV4-3 | - | TRBJ1-4
CASSLQGQGIDTQYF | TGTGCCAGCAGTTTACAGGGACAGGGAATAGATACGCAGTATTTT | 15 | TRBD1 | TRBV27 | once | TRBJ2-3
CASSARGGGTDTQYF | TGTGCCAGCAGCGCCCGGGGGGGCGGCACAGATACGCAGTATTTT | 15 | TRBD2 | TRBV9 | - | TRBJ2-3
CASSLGFGQGETQYF | TGTGCCAGCAGCTTAGGGTTCGGGCAGGGGGAGACCCAGTACTTC | 15 | - | TRBV11-3 | - | TRBJ2-5
CASSKTSGRSYEQYF | TGTGCCAGCAGCAAGACTAGCGGGAGATCCTACGAGCAGTACTTC | 15 | TRBD2 | TRBV5-4 | - | TRBJ2-7
CASSLAEGIPYNEQFF | TGTGCCAGCAGCTTAGCGGAGGGGATCCCCTACAATGAGCAGTTCTTC | 16 | - | TRBV7-2 | - | TRBJ2-1
CASGVIQGSQHF | TGTGCCAGCGGCGTAATACAGGGTTCGCAGCATTTT | 12 | - | TRBV28 | - | TRBJ1-5
CASSDLGGLTSTDTQYF | TGTGCCAGCAGCGACCTCGGGGGACTCACAAGCACAGATACGCAGTATTTT | 17 | - | TRBV9 | - | TRBJ2-3
CASSTSGSRTDTQYF | TGTGCCAGCAGCACTAGCGGGAGTAGGACAGATACGCAGTATTTT | 15 | TRBD2 | TRBV7-9 | once | TRBJ2-3
CASSLGQGLYEQYF | TGTGCCAGCAGCTTAGGACAGGGCCTTTACGAGCAGTACTTC | 14 | TRBD1 | TRBV7-2 | - | TRBJ2-7
CASSSPLDREDTGELFF | TGTGCCAGCAGTTCCCCCCTCGACAGGGAGGACACCGGGGAGCTGTTTTTT | 17 | - | TRBV6-2/TRBV6-3 | - | TRBJ2-2
CASSYPSGGQETQYF | TGTGCCAGCAGCTATCCTAGCGGGGGACAAGAGACCCAGTACTTC | 15 | TRBD2 | TRBV13 | - | TRBJ2-5
CASSPRAGGGEKLFF | TGTGCCAGCTCACCAAGGGCAGGGGGCGGTGAAAAACTGTTTTTT | 15 | TRBD1 | TRBV18 | - | TRBJ1-4
CASSLVPGTAAYGYTF | TGTGCCAGCAGCTTGGTTCCCGGGACAGCTGCCTATGGCTACACCTTC | 16 | TRBD1 | TRBV5-4 | - | TRBJ1-2
CASSPRSGLTRYGYTF | TGTGCCAGCAGTCCGAGGTCAGGGCTTACTCGCTATGGCTACACCTTC | 16 | - | TRBV27 | - | TRBJ1-2
CATSDSPGQGAIGYTF | TGTGCCACCAGTGACTCGCCGGGACAGGGGGCGATTGGCTACACCTTC | 16 | TRBD1 | TRBV24-1 | - | TRBJ1-2
CASSPTGDYYGYTF | TGTGCCAGCTCACCTACAGGGGACTACTATGGCTACACCTTC | 14 | TRBD1 | TRBV18 | - | TRBJ1-2
CSARRRDEQFF | TGCAGTGCCCGGAGGAGGGATGAGCAGTTCTTC | 11 | - | TRBV20-1 | - | TRBJ2-1
CASSQHDRVVNYGYTF | TGTGCCAGCAGCCAACATGACAGGGTAGTCAACTATGGCTACACCTTC | 16 | TRBD1 | TRBV3-1/TRBV3-2 | - | TRBJ1-2
CASSRDRTSYGYTF | TGTGCCAGCAGCCGGGACAGGACGTCCTATGGCTACACCTTC | 14 | TRBD1 | TRBV2 | - | TRBJ1-2
CASSAGQGVGYTF | TGTGCCAGCAGCGCCGGACAGGGGGTAGGCTACACCTTC | 13 | TRBD1 | TRBV6-5 | - | TRBJ1-2
CATSDPRPGQVPSSYNEQFF | TGTGCCACCAGTGATCCCCGCCCCGGACAGGTCCCGAGCTCCTACAATGAGCAGTTCTTC | 20 | TRBD1 | TRBV24-1 | - | TRBJ2-1
CASMAVYGYTF | TGTGCCAGCATGGCCGTCTATGGCTACACCTTC | 11 | - | TRBV28 | - | TRBJ1-2
CASSFGDRRGEKLFF | TGTGCCAGCAGCTTCGGGGACAGGAGAGGAGAAAAACTGTTTTTT | 15 | TRBD1 | TRBV11-1 | few | TRBJ1-4
CASSFRTGFTEAFF | TGTGCCAGCAGTTTTCGGACAGGATTCACTGAAGCTTTCTTT | 14 | TRBD1 | TRBV28 | - | TRBJ1-1
CASRLTGGAGAFF | TGTGCCAGCAGGCTGACAGGGGGTGCTGGAGCTTTCTTT | 13 | TRBD1 | TRBV12-3/TRBV12-4 | - | TRBJ1-1
CASSSGYTGNTEAFF | TGTGCCAGCAGTTCCGGGTATACAGGGAACACTGAAGCTTTCTTT | 15 | - | TRBV6-5 | once | TRBJ1-1
CASRPYSSGNTIYF | TGTGCCAGCAGGCCGTACAGCTCTGGAAACACCATATATTTT | 14 | - | TRBV6-5 | - | TRBJ1-3
CASSLQGPYNEQFF | TGCGCCAGCAGCCTACAGGGACCCTACAATGAGCAGTTCTTC | 14 | - | TRBV5-1 | - | TRBJ2-1
CAWSGADNQPQHF | TGTGCCTGGAGTGGGGCAGACAATCAGCCCCAGCATTTT | 13 | - | TRBV30 | - | TRBJ1-5
CATSQAGGLNTGELFF | TGTGCCACCAGCCAAGCTGGGGGGTTGAACACCGGGGAGCTGTTTTTT | 16 | - | TRBV24-1 | - | TRBJ2-2
CASSPAALNYGYTF | TGTGCCAGCTCACCGGCGGCTTTAAACTATGGCTACACCTTC | 14 | - | TRBV18 | - | TRBJ1-2
CASSPGVSSYNEQFF | TGTGCCAGCTCACCAGGAGTGAGCTCCTACAATGAGCAGTTCTTC | 15 | - | TRBV18 | - | TRBJ2-1
CASSLEGDTEAFF | TGTGCCAGCAGCTTAGAAGGGGACACTGAAGCTTTCTTT | 13 | - | TRBV7-9 | once | TRBJ1-1
CASSSPGGNQPQHF | TGTGCCAGCAGTTCCCCGGGGGGCAATCAGCCCCAGCATTTT | 14 | - | TRBV28 | - | TRBJ1-5
CASSLEGARLSGNTIYF | TGCGCCAGCAGCTTGGAGGGGGCGCGTCTGTCGGGAAACACCATATATTTT | 17 | TRBD1 | TRBV5-1 | - | TRBJ1-3
CASSNAWRAVWAKNIQYF | TGTGCCAGCAGCAACGCCTGGAGGGCGGTGTGGGCCAAAAACATTCAGTACTTC | 18 | - | TRBV5-6 | - | TRBJ2-4
CASSQGQGARYEQYF | TGTGCCAGCAGCCAAGGACAGGGGGCTAGGTACGAGCAGTACTTC | 15 | TRBD1 | TRBV6-6 | - | TRBJ2-7
CASSLEGGYGQPQHF | TGTGCCAGCAGCTTGGAAGGGGGCTACGGACAGCCCCAGCATTTT | 15 | TRBD1 | TRBV5-5 | - | TRBJ1-5
CASSLVSEGLTDTQYF | TGTGCCAGCTCACTCGTCTCGGAGGGGCTCACAGATACGCAGTATTTT | 16 | - | TRBV18 | few | TRBJ2-3
CASSLGGTGGQPQHF | TGCGCCAGCAGCTTGGGAGGGACAGGGGGTCAGCCCCAGCATTTT | 15 | TRBD1 | TRBV5-1 | - | TRBJ1-5
CASSGRDRGSRYEQYF | TGTGCCAGCAGCGGAAGGGACAGGGGAAGTAGGTACGAGCAGTACTTC | 16 | TRBD1 | TRBV7-9 | - | TRBJ2-7
CASSPEIRETQYF | TGTGCCAGCTCACCCGAGATTCGGGAGACCCAGTACTTC | 13 | - | TRBV18 | - | TRBJ2-5
CASSPYWIRTGNTIYF | TGTGCCAGCAGCCCATACTGGATCAGGACTGGAAACACCATATATTTT | 16 | - | TRBV3-1/TRBV3-2 | few | TRBJ1-3
CASSLRGTATNEKLFF | TGTGCCAGCAGTTTACGCGGGACCGCAACTAATGAAAAACTGTTTTTT | 16 | - | TRBV27 | - | TRBJ1-4
CASSLGQGSNQPQHF | TGTGCCAGCAGCTTGGGGCAGGGGAGCAATCAGCCCCAGCATTTT | 15 | - | TRBV5-4 | - | TRBJ1-5
CATSDPGQGNTEAFF | TGTGCCACCAGTGACCCGGGACAGGGGAACACTGAAGCTTTCTTT | 15 | TRBD1 | TRBV24-1 | - | TRBJ1-1
CASSISTGESPLHF | TGTGCCAGTAGTATTTCTACAGGAGAGTCACCCCTCCACTTT | 14 | - | TRBV19 | - | TRBJ1-6
CASSHLGGAANTGELFF | TGTGCTAGCAGCCACCTAGGGGGGGCCGCGAACACCGGGGAGCTGTTTTTT | 17 | - | TRBV7-7 | - | TRBJ2-2
CASRRVIGEKLFF | TGTGCCAGCAGGAGGGTCATTGGGGAAAAACTGTTTTTT | 13 | - | TRBV6-5 | few | TRBJ1-4
CASSLAAARGGYGYTF | TGTGCCAGCAGCTTAGCAGCAGCAAGGGGCGGCTATGGCTACACCTTC | 16 | - | TRBV7-9 | - | TRBJ1-2
CASSFRGRDGYTF | TGTGCCAGCTCCTTTCGGGGAAGGGATGGCTACACCTTC | 13 | - | TRBV6-5 | - | TRBJ1-2
CASSPQRGVTYTQYF | TGTGCCAGCAGTCCGCAGCGGGGAGTCACGTATACGCAGTATTTT | 15 | TRBD2 | TRBV6-2/TRBV6-3 | few | TRBJ2-3
CASTPGFSSYNEQFF | TGTGCCAGTACCCCCGGGTTTTCCTCCTACAATGAGCAGTTCTTC | 15 | - | TRBV19 | few | TRBJ2-1
CATSDPGTGNQPQHF | TGTGCCACCAGTGACCCTGGGACAGGCAATCAGCCCCAGCATTTT | 15 | TRBD1 | TRBV24-1 | - | TRBJ1-5
CASSPGQSGETQYF | TGTGCCAGCAGTCCGGGACAGTCGGGAGAGACCCAGTACTTC | 14 | TRBD1 | TRBV9 | - | TRBJ2-5